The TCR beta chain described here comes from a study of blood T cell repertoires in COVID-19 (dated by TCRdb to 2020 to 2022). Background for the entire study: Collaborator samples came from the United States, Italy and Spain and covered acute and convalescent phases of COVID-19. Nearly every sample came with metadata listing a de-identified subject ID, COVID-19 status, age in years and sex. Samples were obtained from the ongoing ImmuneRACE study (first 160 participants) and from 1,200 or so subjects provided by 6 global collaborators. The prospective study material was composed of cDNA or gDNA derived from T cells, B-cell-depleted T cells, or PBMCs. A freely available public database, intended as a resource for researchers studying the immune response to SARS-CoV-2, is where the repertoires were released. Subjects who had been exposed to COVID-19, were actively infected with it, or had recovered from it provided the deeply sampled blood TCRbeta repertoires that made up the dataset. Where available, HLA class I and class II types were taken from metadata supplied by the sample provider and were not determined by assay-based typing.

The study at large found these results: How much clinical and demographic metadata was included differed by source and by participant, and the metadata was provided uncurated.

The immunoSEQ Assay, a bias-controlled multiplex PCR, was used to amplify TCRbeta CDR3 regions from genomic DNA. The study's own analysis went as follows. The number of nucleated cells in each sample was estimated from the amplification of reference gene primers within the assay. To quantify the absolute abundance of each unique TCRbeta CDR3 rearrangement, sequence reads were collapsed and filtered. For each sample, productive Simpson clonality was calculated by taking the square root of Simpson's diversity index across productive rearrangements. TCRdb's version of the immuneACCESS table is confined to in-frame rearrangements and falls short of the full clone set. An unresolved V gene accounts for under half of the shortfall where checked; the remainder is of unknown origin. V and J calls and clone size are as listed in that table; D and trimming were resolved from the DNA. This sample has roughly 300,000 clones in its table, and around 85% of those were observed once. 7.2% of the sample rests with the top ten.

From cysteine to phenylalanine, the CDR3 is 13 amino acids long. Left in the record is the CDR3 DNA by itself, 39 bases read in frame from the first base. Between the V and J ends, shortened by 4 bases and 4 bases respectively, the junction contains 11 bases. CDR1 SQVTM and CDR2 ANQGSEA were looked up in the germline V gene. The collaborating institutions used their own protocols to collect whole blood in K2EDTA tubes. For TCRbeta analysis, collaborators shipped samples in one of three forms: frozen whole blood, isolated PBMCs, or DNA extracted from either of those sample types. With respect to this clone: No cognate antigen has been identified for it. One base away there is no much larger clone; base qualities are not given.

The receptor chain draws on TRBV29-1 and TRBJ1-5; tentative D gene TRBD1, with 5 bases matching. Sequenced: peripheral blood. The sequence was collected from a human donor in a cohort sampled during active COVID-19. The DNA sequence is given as TGCAGCGTTGGTCGGGGGACTAATCAGCCCCAGCATTTT. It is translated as CSVGRGTNQPQHF.